This T cell receptor (beta chain) appears in the sequencing data of a study of shared clonotypes between healthy human individuals. The study, taken as a whole, reports: Rarefaction demonstrated incomplete sorted-subset sequencing despite large depth. Investigators expected sequencing depth to affect clonotype sharing among donors. Clonotype sharing across a few donors was observed for around 4.5% of naive CD4 clonotypes.

The CDR3 spans 15 residues. Germline loops: CDR1 KGHSH, CDR2 LQKENI. V was clipped by 1 base and J by 5 bases, with 11 bases between them. CD45RO-negative, CCR7-selected cells formed the naive CD8 fraction, which excluded terminally differentiated effector memory CD45RA+ cells. In the original workflow: Filtering differed, since immunoSEQ gave only junction sequences and no quality scores. Measured with immunoSEQ multiplex PCR; TCRdb has only the in-frame clones, and not every one. Clone size and V and J calls were adopted from that table, with D and trimming inferred from the DNA. The table records hundreds of thousands of clones, around 95% of them present only once. On this clone: Its specificity is unknown.

Input material: naive CD8+ T cells sorted from blood. This sequence originates from a woman in her 30s in good health. This chain uses TRBV18 with TRBJ2-2; TRBD2 might be the D (5 bases). The CDR3 is CASSPLPRRTGELFF. CDR3 nucleotide sequence: TGTGCCAGCTCACCACTCCCTCGGAGGACCGGGGAGCTGTTTTTT.